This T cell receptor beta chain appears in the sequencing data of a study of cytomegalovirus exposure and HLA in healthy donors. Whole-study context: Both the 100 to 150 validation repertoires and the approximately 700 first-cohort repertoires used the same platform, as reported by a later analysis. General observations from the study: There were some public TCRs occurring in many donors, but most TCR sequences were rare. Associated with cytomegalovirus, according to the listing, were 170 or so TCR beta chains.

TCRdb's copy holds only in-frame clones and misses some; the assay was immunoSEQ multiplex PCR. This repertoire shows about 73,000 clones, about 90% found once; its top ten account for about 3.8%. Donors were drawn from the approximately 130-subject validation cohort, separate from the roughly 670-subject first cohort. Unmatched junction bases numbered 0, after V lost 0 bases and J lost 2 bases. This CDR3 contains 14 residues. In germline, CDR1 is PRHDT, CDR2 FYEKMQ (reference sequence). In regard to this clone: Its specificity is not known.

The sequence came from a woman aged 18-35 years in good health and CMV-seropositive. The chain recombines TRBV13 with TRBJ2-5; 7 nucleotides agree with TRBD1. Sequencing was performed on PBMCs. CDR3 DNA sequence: TGTGCCAGCAGCTTAGGGGGACAGCAAGAGACCCAGTACTTC. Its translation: CASSLGGQQETQYF.